Following are 29 T cell receptor beta chains from one sample sequenced in a study of cytomegalovirus exposure and HLA in healthy donors. Primers included in the PCR were 60 Vbeta and 13 Jbeta primers. Assay: immunoSEQ multiplex PCR; the TCRdb copy retains only in-frame clones and omits some. Among roughly 180,000 clones listed, under 9.5% were seen once. The sequencing sample was made of PBMCs. The receptors derive from a young woman in good health and CMV-seropositive.

The sample holds a few counts of this clone. The V and J genes are TRBV4-1 and TRBJ2-2; 13 nucleotides line up with TRBD2. Germline CDR1 reads MGHRA; CDR2 reads YSYEKL. The CDR3 covers 17 residues. With 0 bases clipped from V and 4 bases from J, the junction kept 2 bases outside the gene matches. CDR3 amino acids: CASSQEGLAGPTGELFF. The DNA of the CDR3 is TGCGCCAGCAGCCAAGAGGGACTAGCGGGGCCCACCGGGGAGCTGTTTTTT.

V usage is TRBV7-3 and J usage is TRBJ2-2; D might be TRBD1 (6 bases). Germline lookup yields CDR1 SGHTA and CDR2 FQGTGA. Trimming cost V 5 bases and J 1 base, with 14 bases left between them. The CDR3 has 16 residues. Here the CDR3 reads CASSPPGHMNTGELFF. CDR3 in DNA: TGTGCCAGCAGCCCCCCGGGACATATGAACACCGGGGAGCTGTTTTTT.

This rearrangement joins TRBV6-1 to TRBJ2-3; 12 bases line up with TRBD2. Unmatched junction bases numbered 2, after V lost 5 bases and J lost 5 bases. Germline values: CDR1 MNHNS, CDR2 SASEGT. The CDR3 loop spans 14 amino acids. This CDR3 reads CASSLLAGGDTQYF. CDR3 nucleotide sequence: TGTGCCAGCAGTTTACTAGCGGGGGGAGATACGCAGTATTTT.

The chain is built from TRBV27 and TRBJ2-1, with 14 bases fitting TRBD2. CDR3 size: 14 residues. Germline V gene lookup returns CDR1 MNHEY and CDR2 SMNVEV (reference sequence). V gave up 8 bases and J gave up 7 bases; unmatched junction bases: 4. DNA of the CDR3: TGTGCCAGCCATCGACTAGCGGGGGGGAATGAGCAGTTCTTC. Protein sequence: CASHRLAGGNEQFF.

The chain recombines TRBV7-2 with TRBJ1-1; 8 nucleotides align to TRBD1. The length of the CDR3 is 16 residues. Germline values: CDR1 SGHTA, CDR2 FQGNSA. The J segment lost 2 bases and the V segment lost 2 bases, leaving 7 bases of the junction unmatched. The CDR3 is CASSLWADRGNTEAFF. The CDR3 nucleotides read TGTGCCAGCAGCTTATGGGCCGACAGGGGAAACACTGAAGCTTTCTTT.

The chain couples TRBV19 to TRBJ2-7, with TRBD1 matching 7 bases. The CDR3 is 12 amino acids. V lost 8 bases and J lost 5; bases outside the gene matches: 6. From germline, CDR1 is LNHDA and CDR2 SQIVND (reference sequence). CDR3 coding DNA: TGTGCCAGTTCAAACAGGGGTAACGAGCAGTACTTC. This encodes CASSNRGNEQYF.

This clone showed up just a few times. The chain has TRBV2 and TRBJ1-1; D is uncertain. This CDR3 spans 11 amino acids. Germline CDR1 reads SNHLY; CDR2 reads FYNNEI. V was trimmed by 7 bases and J by 10 bases, leaving 13 bases between them. This CDR3 reads CASTDYVGAFF. CDR3 coding DNA: TGTGCCAGCACCGACTACGTAGGAGCTTTCTTT.

The rearrangement links TRBV9 to TRBJ2-3, with 8 bases fitting TRBD2. Germline loops: CDR1 SGDLS, CDR2 YYNGEE. CDR3 size: 15 residues. With V trimmed by 0 bases and J by 3 bases, 3 bases remained unmatched. CDR3 sequence (DNA): TGTGCCAGCAGCGTAGACGGGAGGGTGACAGATACGCAGTATTTT. It codes for CASSVDGRVTDTQYF.

This clone showed up just a few times. The V gene is TRBV5-1, the J gene TRBJ2-1; 14 positions agree with TRBD2. The germline CDR1 and CDR2 sequences are SGHRS and YFSETQ. With 4 bases clipped from V and 1 base from J, the junction kept 13 bases outside the gene matches. The CDR3 runs to 20 residues. CDR3 residues: CASSPLTSGRALGSYNEQFF. CDR3 DNA: TGCGCCAGCAGCCCCCTGACTAGCGGGAGGGCCCTCGGGTCCTACAATGAGCAGTTCTTC.

This rearrangement joins TRBV5-1 to TRBJ1-4; tentative D call: TRBD1 (6 bases). The CDR3 is 14 residues long. V lost 0 bases and J 8 bases, leaving 11 bases between the germline ends. The V gene's germline CDR1 is SGHRS and CDR2 YFSETQ. CDR3 in amino acids: CASSLEGVLEKLFF. Written as DNA, the CDR3 is TGCGCCAGCAGCTTGGAGGGGGTGCTGGAAAAACTGTTTTTT.

The chain links TRBV2 to TRBJ1-5, with unresolved D. Germline assignment: CDR1 SNHLY and CDR2 FYNNEI. CDR3 length equals 13 residues. The V end was cut by 7 bases, the J end by 4 bases, with 11 bases between. The DNA of the CDR3 is TGTGCCAGCAACCCGGTGAGAAATCAGCCCCAGCATTTT. Protein: CASNPVRNQPQHF. Together with reference TRBV2 and TRBJ1-5, the CDR3 gives the full variable domain: EPEVTQTPSHQVTQMGQEVILRCVPISNHLYFYWYRQILGQKVEFLVSFYNNEISEKSEIFDDQFSVERPDGSNFTLKIRSTKLEDSAMYFCASNPVRNQPQHFGDGTRLSIL.

This clone came up a few times. The rearrangement uses TRBV14 and TRBJ2-1, with 9 bases aligning to TRBD2. Per germline, CDR1 SGHDN and CDR2 FVKESK. Trimming cost V 4 bases and J 5 bases; bases outside gene matches: 6. This CDR3 comprises 15 residues. The CDR3 loop is CASSPREGLNNEQFF. The CDR3 DNA reads as TGTGCCAGCAGCCCGCGGGAGGGGTTAAACAATGAGCAGTTCTTC.

This clone was observed a few times. The chain uses TRBV6-1 and TRBJ1-5; the D gene is possibly TRBD1 (6 bases). Deletions cut 5 bases from V and 6 bases from J, with 14 bases between. Germline lookup yields CDR1 MNHNS and CDR2 SASEGT. This CDR3 comprises 14 residues. The DNA of the CDR3 is TGTGCCAGCAGTAGCAGGGGAATAGGTCAGCCCCAGCATTTT. This encodes CASSSRGIGQPQHF.

This chain connects TRBV27 to TRBJ2-1; possible D gene TRBD2, 6 bases. V lost 2 bases, J lost 7 bases, and 12 bases lay in between. The CDR3 has 14 residues. Per the germline V gene, CDR1 is MNHEY and CDR2 is SMNVEV (reference sequence). CDR3: CASSLPGGTNEQFF. CDR3 DNA: TGTGCCAGCAGTTTACCCGGGGGTACGAATGAGCAGTTCTTC.

As to this clone: One junction end disagrees with the germline gene, perhaps due to a read error. The chain joins TRBV5-1 to TRBJ2-5; 9 bases line up with TRBD2. The V gene's germline CDR1 is SGHRS and CDR2 YFSETQ. The CDR3 is 18 residues long. The CDR3: CASSLPRLKREVGEAQYF. For the CDR3, the DNA is TGCGCCAGCAGCTTGCCTAGGCTAAAGCGGGAGGTAGGAGAGGCCCAGTACTTC.

In its sample, this clone was seen a few times. This same CDR3 is encoded by further DNA sequences in the sample. J is TRBJ2-7 and V is TRBV5-1; 9 nucleotides line up with TRBD1. V dropped 4 bases and J dropped 3; count of bases not matched to a gene: 2. CDR1 and CDR2 (germline): SGHRS, YFSETQ. The CDR3 sequence is 13 residues long. The CDR3 reads CASSTGQGYEQYF. The CDR3 region has the DNA TGCGCCAGCAGCACGGGACAGGGCTACGAGCAGTACTTC.

The V and J genes are TRBV5-1 and TRBJ1-2, with TRBD1 matching over 11 bases. This CDR3 has 17 residues. Per germline, CDR1 SGHRS and CDR2 YFSETQ. The V and J ends lost 1 base and 4 bases, in that order; junction bases with no gene match: 9. CDR3 loop: CASSLLDRGRGSYGYTF. The DNA of the CDR3 is TGCGCCAGCAGCTTGCTGGACAGGGGGCGCGGGTCCTATGGCTACACCTTC. Full variable domain (rest looked up from reference TRBV5-1 and TRBJ1-2): KAGVTQTPRYLIKTRGQQVTLSCSPISGHRSVSWYQQTPGQGLQFLFEYFSETQRNKGNFPGRFSGRQFSNSRSEMNVSTLELGDSALYLCASSLLDRGRGSYGYTFGSGTRLTVV.

The gene calls are TRBV10-3 and TRBJ1-4, with D possibly being TRBD1 (6 bases). Germline V gene data show CDR1 as ENHRY and CDR2 as SYGVKD. V was trimmed by 3 bases and J by 3 bases, leaving 17 bases between them. CDR3 length: 17 amino acids. CDR3 nucleotide sequence: TGTGCCATCAGTGAAATACCTTCGGGGGGCTCTAATGAAAAACTGTTTTTT. It yields the protein CAISEIPSGGSNEKLFF.

This clone was observed a handful of times. V is TRBV5-1 and J is TRBJ1-1, with 8 bases lining up with TRBD1. The CDR3 is 15 amino acids. V shed 4 bases, J shed 4 bases, and the junction held 9 bases outside the gene matches. CDR1 and CDR2 (germline): SGHRS, YFSETQ. CDR3 bases: TGCGCCAGCAGCCCGGTTACCACAGGGGGCACTGAAGCTTTCTTT. It translates to CASSPVTTGGTEAFF.

The sample holds a few counts of this clone. V is TRBV7-9 and J is TRBJ2-1, with unresolved D. The CDR3 runs to 12 residues. Germline loops: CDR1 SEHNR, CDR2 FQNEAQ (reference sequence). Trimming pared 4 bases from V and 5 bases from J, leaving 6 bases between. The CDR3 reads CASSSRDNEQFF. The CDR3, as DNA: TGTGCCAGCAGCTCCCGGGACAATGAGCAGTTCTTC.

This clone was recorded a few times. The chain carries TRBV19 and TRBJ1-1; 9 nucleotides match TRBD1. The CDR3 runs to 15 residues. V lost 5 bases to trimming and J lost 6 bases; unmatched junction nucleotides: 10. The germline V gene has CDR1 LNHDA and CDR2 SQIVND (reference sequence). CDR3 DNA: TGTGCCAGTAGTCCGGGACAGGGAAAATCCCCTGAAGCTTTCTTT. Translating gives CASSPGQGKSPEAFF.

The rearrangement links TRBV7-9 to TRBJ1-1; a possible D gene is TRBD1 (5 bases). V was clipped by 10 bases and J by 2 bases, with 11 bases between them. This CDR3 contains 12 residues. CDR1 is SEHNR, CDR2 FQNEAQ, per germline (reference sequence). CDR3 in amino acids: CATGRGNTEAFF. Written as DNA, the CDR3 is TGTGCCACCGGGAGGGGAAACACTGAAGCTTTCTTT.

The chain has TRBV30 and TRBJ2-1; tentatively, D is TRBD2 (7 bases). CDR1 and CDR2 (germline): GTSNPN, SVGIG (reference sequence). Trimming removed 4 bases from V and 5 bases from J, with 9 bases in between. The CDR3 runs to 12 residues. The CDR3 sequence is CAWKGGNNEQFF. The CDR3 region has the DNA TGTGCCTGGAAGGGGGGGAACAATGAGCAGTTCTTC.

This clone was detected a few times. This rearrangement joins TRBV15 to TRBJ2-3; tentative D call: TRBD1 (5 bases). The CDR3 sequence is 16 residues long. Germline V CDR1 and CDR2: LNHNV, YYDKDF (reference sequence). V lost 3 bases, J lost 5 bases, and 18 bases lay in between. This chain's CDR3 is CATSSPRRQGVDTQYF. CDR3 DNA: TGTGCCACCAGCAGTCCCCGAAGGCAGGGCGTAGATACGCAGTATTTT.

The rearrangement joins TRBV14 to TRBJ1-1, with D perhaps matching TRBD1 (6 bases). The germline gives CDR1 SGHDN, CDR2 FVKESK. The ends were cut back, 1 base at V and 3 bases at J, with 9 bases in the middle. CDR3 length: 14 residues. The CDR3 region has the DNA TGTGCCAGCAGCCAAGTACAGGGATACACTGAAGCTTTCTTT. It codes for CASSQVQGYTEAFF.

This clone has only a few counts. The chain links TRBV7-8 to TRBJ2-7; no firm D call. Per germline, CDR1 SGHVS and CDR2 FQNEAQ. The CDR3 consists of 14 residues. Trimming removed 7 bases at V and 7 bases at J, with 20 bases between. The CDR3 spells CASIQGPAAWEQYF. In nucleotides, the CDR3 is TGTGCCAGCATCCAAGGCCCGGCGGCCTGGGAGCAGTACTTC.

This clone showed up just a few times. This chain uses TRBV5-1 with TRBJ2-7; 9 nucleotides line up with TRBD2. This CDR3 contains 16 residues. V gave up 0 bases and J gave up 2 bases; unmatched junction bases: 6. The germline gives CDR1 SGHRS, CDR2 YFSETQ. The CDR3 sequence is CASSLDLAGGPYEQYF. The CDR3 DNA is TGCGCCAGCAGCTTGGATCTTGCGGGAGGGCCCTACGAGCAGTACTTC.

The chain recombines TRBV7-2 with TRBJ1-2, with D possibly being TRBD1 (5 bases). This CDR3 is 15 amino acids long. V shed 1 base and J shed 4 bases, with 13 bases lying between them. CDR1 is SGHTA and CDR2 is FQGNSA in the germline V gene. CDR3 bases: TGTGCCAGCAGCTTAGAGGCAGGGCCGGCCTATGGCTACACCTTC. It encodes CASSLEAGPAYGYTF.

This clone was detected only a few times. V usage is TRBV5-4 and J usage is TRBJ1-3; TRBD1 matches 7 bases. Germline-derived CDR1 and CDR2 are SGHNT and YYREEE (reference sequence). The V segment lost 3 bases and the J segment 4 bases; nucleotides outside the gene matches: 4. The CDR3 is 14 amino acids. The CDR3 region is CASSSDRSGNTIYF. The CDR3 DNA reads as TGTGCCAGCAGCTCGGACAGGTCAGGAAACACCATATATTTT.